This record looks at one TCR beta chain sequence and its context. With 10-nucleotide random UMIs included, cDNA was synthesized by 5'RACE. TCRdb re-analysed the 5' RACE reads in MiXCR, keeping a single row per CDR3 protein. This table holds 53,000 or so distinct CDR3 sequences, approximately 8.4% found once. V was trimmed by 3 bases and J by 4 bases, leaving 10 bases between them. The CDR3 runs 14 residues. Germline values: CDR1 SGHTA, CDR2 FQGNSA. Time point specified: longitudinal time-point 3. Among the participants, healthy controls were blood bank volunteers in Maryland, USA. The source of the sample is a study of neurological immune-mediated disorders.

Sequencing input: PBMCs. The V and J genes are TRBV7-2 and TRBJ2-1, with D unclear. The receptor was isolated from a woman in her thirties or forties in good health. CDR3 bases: TGTGCCAGCAGCTTCGTGGACGGGTACAATGAGCAGTTCTTC. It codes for CASSFVDGYNEQFF.